The 2 T cell receptor beta chains reported below all come from one sample, sequenced in a study of shared T cell receptors in the human thymus. Clones were read by immunoSEQ multiplex PCR, and TCRdb kept only the in-frame ones, dropping some. The sample comprises hundreds of thousands of clones, 95% of which are singletons, and around 0.019% rests with the top ten. The source material was thymocytes. These receptors were taken from a human donor.

J is TRBJ2-7 and V is TRBV11-2; 8 bases are a match to TRBD1. Germline V gives CDR1 SGHAT, CDR2 FQNNGV. There are 17 residues in the CDR3. With V trimmed by 3 bases and J by 1 base, 11 bases remained unmatched. The CDR3 loop reads CASSLEGRGLWSYEQYF. CDR3 nucleotides: TGTGCCAGCAGCTTGGAAGGCAGGGGGCTATGGTCCTACGAGCAGTACTTC.

This chain connects TRBV9 to TRBJ2-1; TRBD2 aligns across 13 bases. V was clipped by 0 bases and J by 6 bases; unmatched bases: 9. This CDR3 comprises 18 residues. CDR1 SGDLS and CDR2 YYNGEE come from the germline V gene. CDR3: CASSVATTSGRTSNEQFF. Here the CDR3 DNA reads TGTGCCAGCAGCGTAGCAACGACTAGCGGGAGGACCTCCAATGAGCAGTTCTTC.